The 22 T cell receptor beta chains given below trace back to one sample, sequenced in a study of control samples from healthy donors and cancer patients. Libraries were prepared by immunoSEQ multiplex PCR; TCRdb keeps only in-frame clonotypes and omits some of them. The sample yields about 180,000 clones, around 87% seen once. The sequenced sample consisted of blood. The source is a woman aged 50 to 65 in good health.

The chain employs TRBV27 and TRBJ2-5; possibly TRBD1 for D (6 bases). The CDR3 has 13 amino acids. Germline CDR1 is MNHEY and CDR2 is SMNVEV (reference sequence). V shed 5 bases and J shed 7 bases, with 14 bases lying between them. In DNA, the CDR3 is TGTGCCAGCAGTGGTACAGGCAGGGGGACCCAGTACTTC. Residues: CASSGTGRGTQYF.

The rearrangement links TRBV10-3 to TRBJ1-1, with a possible D match to TRBD1 (5 bases). The CDR3 runs 12 residues. V dropped 6 bases and J dropped 10 bases, with 15 bases sitting between them. Germline assignment: CDR1 ENHRY and CDR2 SYGVKD. CDR3 DNA sequence: TGTGCCATCAGCCCGGACACAAACGGAGCTTTCTTT. Protein sequence: CAISPDTNGAFF.

The chain carries TRBV7-2 and TRBJ2-1; 10 bases agree with TRBD1. The CDR3 covers 16 residues. V shed 5 bases and J 4 bases; nucleotides not matched to a gene: 8. Looked up from germline, CDR1 is SGHTA and CDR2 is FQGNSA. This CDR3 is CASSERQGAYYNEQFF. The CDR3 DNA sequence: TGTGCCAGCAGCGAACGACAGGGGGCATATTACAATGAGCAGTTCTTC.

This chain joins TRBV9 and TRBJ2-1, with 8 bases matching TRBD1. This CDR3 contains 15 residues. V was clipped by 3 bases and J by 10 bases; unmatched bases: 12. The V gene's germline CDR1 is SGDLS and CDR2 YYNGEE. For the CDR3, the DNA is TGTGCCAGCAGCGGGATCGGACAGGGAGCAAGGGAGCAGTTCTTC. Translating it yields CASSGIGQGAREQFF.

CDR3 sequence (DNA): TGTGCCATCAGTGATGGGGGCACAGATACGCAGTATTTT. Amino acid sequence: CAISDGGTDTQYF. The J gene is TRBJ2-3, the V gene TRBV10-3; D remains ambiguous. Looked up from germline, CDR1 is ENHRY and CDR2 is SYGVKD. The germline V and J ends were trimmed by 3 bases and 1 base, with 5 bases remaining between them. The length of the CDR3 is 13 residues.

V usage is TRBV5-5 and J usage is TRBJ2-5, with a tentative D call TRBD1 (6 bases). The CDR3 is 15 amino acids. Germline V gives CDR1 SGHKS, CDR2 YYEKEE (reference sequence). The germline V and J ends were trimmed by 2 bases and 4 bases, with 15 bases remaining between them. Written as DNA, the CDR3 is TGTGCCAGCAGCTTCGGGACACTTAAGCCAGAGACCCAGTACTTC. As protein: CASSFGTLKPETQYF.

The CDR3 reads CASNLEAGNYGYTF. The CDR3 DNA sequence: TGTGCCAGCAACCTGGAGGCGGGAAACTATGGCTACACCTTC. The rearrangement uses TRBV2 and TRBJ1-2; no firm D call. Deletions cut 7 bases from V and 2 bases from J, with 14 bases between. Germline CDR1 reads SNHLY; CDR2 reads FYNNEI. CDR3 size: 14 residues.

This sequence joins TRBV7-6 and TRBJ1-2; the D is unclear. The CDR3 has 13 amino acids. CDR1 is SGHVS, CDR2 FNYEAQ, per germline. Trimming took 5 bases from V and 4 from J, leaving 11 bases between them. The CDR3 protein is CASSERSGYGYTF. The DNA for the CDR3 is TGTGCCAGCAGCGAGCGTTCAGGCTATGGCTACACCTTC. Supplemented by reference TRBV7-6 and TRBJ1-2, the full variable domain reads GAGVSQSPRYKVTKRGQDVALRCDPISGHVSLYWYRQALGQGPEFLTYFNYEAQQDKSGLPNDRFSAERPEGSISTLTIQRTEQRDSAMYRCASSERSGYGYTFGSGTRLTVV.

The chain combines TRBV6-2 or TRBV6-3 with TRBJ2-2; 7 bases agree with TRBD2. CDR1 is MNHEY and CDR2 is SVGEGT in the germline V gene. The V gene end was trimmed by 2 bases and the J gene end by 3 bases; junction bases not matched to a gene: 9. This CDR3 has 17 residues. CDR3 in amino acids: CASSYKEGGPDTGELFF. CDR3 nucleotide sequence: TGTGCCAGCAGTTACAAAGAGGGAGGGCCTGACACCGGGGAGCTGTTTTTT.

J is TRBJ2-1 and V is TRBV10-3, with 9 bases matching TRBD1. Trimming cost V 6 bases and J 8 bases; bases outside gene matches: 8. The germline V gene has CDR1 ENHRY and CDR2 SYGVKD. The CDR3 is made up of 14 amino acids. This CDR3 reads CAIRAGQGSDEQFF. The CDR3, as DNA: TGTGCCATCAGGGCGGGACAGGGTTCCGATGAGCAGTTCTTC.

The V gene is TRBV7-8, the J gene TRBJ2-3, with TRBD1 as a possible D gene (5 bases). Trimming shortened V by 0 bases and J by 1 base, and 8 bases separated the two germline ends. The CDR3 extends over 15 amino acids. Per the germline V gene, CDR1 is SGHVS and CDR2 is FQNEAQ. The CDR3 protein is CASSLAGVGTDTQYF. The CDR3 coding sequence is TGTGCCAGCAGCTTAGCAGGGGTCGGCACAGATACGCAGTATTTT.

This chain uses TRBV30 with TRBJ1-2, with D tentatively TRBD1 (5 bases). The CDR3 loop spans 11 amino acids. The V gene lost 2 bases and the J gene lost 8 bases, with 9 bases spanning the gap. In germline, CDR1 is GTSNPN, CDR2 SVGIG (reference sequence). The DNA of the CDR3 is TGTGCCTGGAGTCCGGGGCAGGGCTACACCTTC. It codes for CAWSPGQGYTF.

The chain is built from TRBV15 and TRBJ2-7; D could derive from TRBD1 or TRBD2 (6 bases each). Germline CDR1 and CDR2: LNHNV and YYDKDF (reference sequence). Trimming stripped 6 bases from V and 0 bases from J, with 12 bases between. The CDR3 covers 14 residues. The CDR3: CATRTGRNSYEQYF. CDR3 coding DNA: TGTGCCACCAGAACAGGGAGGAACTCCTACGAGCAGTACTTC. Together with reference TRBV15 and TRBJ2-7, the CDR3 gives the full variable domain: DAMVIQNPRYQVTQFGKPVTLSCSQTLNHNVMYWYQQKSSQAPKLLFHYYDKDFNNEADTPDNFQSRRPNTSFCFLDIRSPGLGDTAMYLCATRTGRNSYEQYFGPGTRLTVT.

This chain links TRBV9 with TRBJ2-1; D gene uncertain. The CDR3 runs to 13 residues. Germline loops: CDR1 SGDLS, CDR2 YYNGEE. The V end was cut by 0 bases, the J end by 6 bases, with 7 bases between. The CDR3 nucleotides are TGTGCCAGCAGCGTAGACCTAGGCAATGAGCAGTTCTTC. Its protein product is CASSVDLGNEQFF.

V and J are TRBV3-1 (or the pseudogene TRBV3-2) and TRBJ2-3; D call uncertain. The CDR3 consists of 13 residues. CDR1 is LGHDT, CDR2 YNNKEL, per germline (reference sequence). The V end lost 6 bases, the J end lost 0 bases, and 7 bases lay between the germline ends. CDR3 bases: TGTGCCAGCAGTCGTTATAGCACAGATACGCAGTATTTT. Translation gives CASSRYSTDTQYF.

This chain joins TRBV4-2 and TRBJ2-7, with 8 bases aligning to TRBD1. Losses at the gene ends were 5 bases for V and 3 bases for J; bases not matched to a gene: 9. The length of the CDR3 is 15 residues. Germline V CDR1 and CDR2: LGHNA, YNFKEQ. The CDR3 protein is CASSSRDRKIYEQYF. The CDR3 bases are TGTGCCAGCAGCTCCCGGGACAGGAAAATCTACGAGCAGTACTTC.

This clone was observed once. The rearrangement joins TRBV6-5 to TRBJ2-1; D is undetermined. This CDR3 contains 11 residues. The V end was cut by 8 bases, the J end by 7 bases, with 9 bases between. Germline assignment: CDR1 MNHEY and CDR2 SVGAGI. CDR3 sequence (DNA): TGTGCCAGCGGGATGGGTAATGAGCAGTTCTTC. Translation: CASGMGNEQFF.

This sequence joins TRBV6-5 and TRBJ1-2; D unclear. With 6 bases removed from V and 1 base from J, the gap between germline ends came to 12 bases. Germline-derived CDR1 and CDR2 are MNHEY and SVGAGI. CDR3 length: 14 amino acids. CDR3 coding DNA: TGTGCCAGCAGCAATGGAGGGAATAACTATGGCTACACCTTC. Translating it yields CASSNGGNNYGYTF.

The chain uses TRBV5-6 and TRBJ1-5; TRBD1 might be the D (6 bases). The germline V and J ends were trimmed by 3 bases and 4 bases, with 11 bases remaining between them. This CDR3 is built from 14 residues. Germline V gene lookup returns CDR1 SGHDT and CDR2 YYEEEE. Here the CDR3 reads CASSSDSSNQPQHF. CDR3 nucleotide sequence: TGTGCCAGCAGCTCGGACAGCTCAAATCAGCCCCAGCATTTT.

The V call is TRBV5-1, the J call TRBJ2-1, with a weak D call TRBD1 (6 bases). Germline loops: CDR1 SGHRS, CDR2 YFSETQ. This CDR3 spans 14 amino acids. Trimming cost V 5 bases and J 10 bases, with 19 bases left between them. The CDR3 sequence is CASRDIRGSLEQFF. DNA for the CDR3: TGCGCCAGCAGGGATATCAGGGGTTCCTTGGAGCAGTTCTTC.

This sequence joins TRBV6-6 and TRBJ2-3; maybe TRBD1 (6 bases). Trimming took 7 bases from V and 1 from J, leaving 9 bases between them. Germline CDR1 is MNHNY and CDR2 is SVGAGI (reference sequence). The CDR3 sequence is 13 residues long. The chain's CDR3 is CASTRTGTDTQYF. The CDR3 DNA sequence: TGTGCCAGCACCCGGACAGGCACAGATACGCAGTATTTT.

This chain links TRBV4-3 with TRBJ1-6; possibly TRBD1 for D (5 bases). The CDR3 is made up of 13 amino acids. V was shortened by 4 bases and J by 6 bases, with 7 bases between the two germline ends. The germline V gene has CDR1 LGHNA and CDR2 YSLEER. CDR3 sequence: CASSPGTNSPLHF. The CDR3 DNA sequence: TGCGCCAGCAGCCCAGGGACTAATTCACCCCTCCACTTT.